This paragraph covers one T cell receptor beta chain sequence. No antigen is known for it. Within one base of it there is no much larger clone, and no base qualities were kept. The sample belongs to a study of T cells in localized non-small cell lung cancer (TCRdb year 2020). As for the study more broadly: The study examined T cell repertoires in approximately 240 patients with early-stage NSCLC and compared tumors with uninvolved tumor-adjacent lungs. All 240 or so NSCLC patients in the cohort were treatment-naive and had localized lung tumors that were resected. NSCLC patients had a mean age of roughly 66 years, and fewer than 150 were male and more than 90 female. Summary of the overall study and its limitations: A median of roughly 60 of the top 100 tumor clones were detected in paired uninvolved adjacent lung, and some 30 of these tumor clones were also found among the top 100 clones of the paired uninvolved adjacent lung. Because multi-region tumor sequencing was not performed, intratumor heterogeneity could not be ruled out. Longer overall survival was associated with higher T cell density in blood, whereas shorter survival was associated with higher clonality in adjacent lung. The highest T cell clonality was observed in uninvolved tumor-adjacent lung, where clonality exceeded that of tumor, suggesting that antigenic responses were more focused in uninvolved tumor-adjacent lung. Because of the exploratory design, TCR variables were selected using unadjusted p-values without false-discovery rate correction.

The immunoSEQ Assay was used to sequence TCR beta CDR3 regions from DNA. The study's own analysis went as follows. T cell density was computed as TCR beta template counts normalized to usable DNA estimated by amplifying housekeeping genes. Using the preseqR package, richness was estimated by extrapolating to 120,000 templates for tissue samples and 400,000 templates for PBMC samples. Clonality was taken to be one minus Pielou's evenness. Tissue-enriched TCRs were identified by differential abundance testing using productive amino-acid clonotypes, minimum total count 5 and alpha 0.1. The Jaccard Index and the Morisita Overlap Index were used to quantify repertoire overlap between compartments. GLIPH grouped TCR beta CDR3s together with public tetramer-defined viral CDR3s, and a viral motif had to include at least three viral sequences and show V-gene enrichment. TCRdb took over this immuneACCESS table, retaining in-frame rearrangements with V and J assigned. Such tables are incomplete; in checked studies, under half of the missing clones stem from an unresolved V gene, and the remainder is unexplained. That table gives V, J and clone size, and the DNA gave D and trimming. The sample table contains 90,000 to 100,000 clones; only one count was recorded for roughly 91% of them. The ten largest clones capture roughly 3.9% of the sample.

At diagnosis, tumor, uninvolved tumor-adjacent lung and peripheral blood were collected and then preserved as a mix of FFPE and fresh-frozen material. For TCR repertoire profiling, blood samples were analyzed in the form of peripheral blood mononuclear cells. The CDR3 runs 15 residues from the cysteine to the phenylalanine. Just the 45-base CDR3 DNA is kept, in frame starting at base 1. V and J lose 3 bases and 6 bases, and a span of 14 bases separates them. CDR1 and CDR2 are drawn from the germline V gene (reference sequence): MNHEY, SMNVEV. Recombination linked TRBV27 to TRBJ2-2; TRBD1 is a possible D gene, resting on 5 matching bases. The sequencing used PBMCs, collected before any cancer treatment. This sequence was found in a woman aged 35-70 years with stage II squamous cell lung carcinoma. CDR3 sequence: CASSFLRGTAGELFF. The DNA sequence is as follows: TGTGCCAGCAGTTTTCTAAGGGGTACGGCCGGGGAGCTGTTTTTT.